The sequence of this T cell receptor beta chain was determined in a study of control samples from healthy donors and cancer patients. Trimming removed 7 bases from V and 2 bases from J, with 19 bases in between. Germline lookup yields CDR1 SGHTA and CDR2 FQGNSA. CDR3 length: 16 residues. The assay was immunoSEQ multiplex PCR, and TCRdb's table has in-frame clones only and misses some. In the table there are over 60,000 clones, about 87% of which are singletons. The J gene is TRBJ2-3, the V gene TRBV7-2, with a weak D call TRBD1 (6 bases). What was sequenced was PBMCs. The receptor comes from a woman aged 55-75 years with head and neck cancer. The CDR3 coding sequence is TGTGCCAGCATCAAATCAACAGGGTCCAACACAGATACGCAGTATTTT. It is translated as CASIKSTGSNTDTQYF. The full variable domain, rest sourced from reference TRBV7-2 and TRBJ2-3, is GAGVSQSPSNKVTEKGKDVELRCDPISGHTALYWYRQSLGQGLEFLIYFQGNSAPDKSGLPSDRFSAERTGGSVSTLTIQRTQQEDSAVYLCASIKSTGSNTDTQYFGPGTRLTVL.